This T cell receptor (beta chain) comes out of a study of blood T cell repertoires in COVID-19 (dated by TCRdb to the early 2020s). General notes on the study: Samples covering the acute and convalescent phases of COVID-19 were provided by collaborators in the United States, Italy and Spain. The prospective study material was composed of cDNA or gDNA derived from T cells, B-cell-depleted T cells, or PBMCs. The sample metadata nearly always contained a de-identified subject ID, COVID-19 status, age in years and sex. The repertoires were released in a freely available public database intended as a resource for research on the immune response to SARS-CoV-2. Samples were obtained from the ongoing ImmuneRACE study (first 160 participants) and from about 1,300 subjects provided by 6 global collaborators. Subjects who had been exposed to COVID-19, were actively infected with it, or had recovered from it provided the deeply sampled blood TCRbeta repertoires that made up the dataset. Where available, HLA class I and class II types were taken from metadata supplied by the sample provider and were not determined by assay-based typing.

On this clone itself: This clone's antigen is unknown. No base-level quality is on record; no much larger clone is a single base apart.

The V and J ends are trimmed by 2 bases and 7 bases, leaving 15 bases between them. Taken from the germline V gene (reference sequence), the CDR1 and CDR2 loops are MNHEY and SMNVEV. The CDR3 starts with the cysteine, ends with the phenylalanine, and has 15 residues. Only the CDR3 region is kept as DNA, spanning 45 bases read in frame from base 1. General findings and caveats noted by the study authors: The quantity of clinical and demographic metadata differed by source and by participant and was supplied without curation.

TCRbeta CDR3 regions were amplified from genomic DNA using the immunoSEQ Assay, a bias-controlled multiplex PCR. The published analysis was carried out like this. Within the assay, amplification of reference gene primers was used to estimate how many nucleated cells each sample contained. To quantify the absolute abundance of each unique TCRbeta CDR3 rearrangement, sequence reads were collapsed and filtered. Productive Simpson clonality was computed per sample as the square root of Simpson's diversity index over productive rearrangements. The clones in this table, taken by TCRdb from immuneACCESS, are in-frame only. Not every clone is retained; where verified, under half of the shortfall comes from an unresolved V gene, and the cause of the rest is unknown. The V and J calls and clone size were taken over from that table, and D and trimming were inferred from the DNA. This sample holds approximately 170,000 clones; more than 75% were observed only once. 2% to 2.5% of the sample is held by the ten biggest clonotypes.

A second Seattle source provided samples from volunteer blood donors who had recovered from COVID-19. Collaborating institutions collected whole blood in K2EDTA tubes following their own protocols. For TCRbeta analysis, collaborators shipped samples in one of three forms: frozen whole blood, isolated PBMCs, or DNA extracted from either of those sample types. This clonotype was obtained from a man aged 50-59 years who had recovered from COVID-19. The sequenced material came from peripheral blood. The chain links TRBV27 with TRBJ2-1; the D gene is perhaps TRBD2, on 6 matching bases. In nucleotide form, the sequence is TGTGCCAGCAGTTTAGCGGGACGGCTTTCGAATGAGCAGTTCTTC. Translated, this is CASSLAGRLSNEQFF.